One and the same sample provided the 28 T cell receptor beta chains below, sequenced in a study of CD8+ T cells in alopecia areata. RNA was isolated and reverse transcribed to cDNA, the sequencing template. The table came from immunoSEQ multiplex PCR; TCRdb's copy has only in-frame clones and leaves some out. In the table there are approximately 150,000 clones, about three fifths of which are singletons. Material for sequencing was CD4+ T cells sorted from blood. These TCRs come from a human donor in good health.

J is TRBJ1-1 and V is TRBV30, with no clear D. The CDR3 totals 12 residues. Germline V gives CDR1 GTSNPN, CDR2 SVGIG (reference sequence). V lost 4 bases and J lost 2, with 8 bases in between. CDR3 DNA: TGTGCCTGGACTAAGGTCAACACTGAAGCTTTCTTT. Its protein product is CAWTKVNTEAFF. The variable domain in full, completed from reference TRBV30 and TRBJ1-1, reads SQTIHQWPATLVQPVGSPLSLECTVEGTSNPNLYWYRQAAGRGLQLLFYSVGIGQISSEVPQNLSASRPQDRQFILSSKKLLLSDSGFYLCAWTKVNTEAFFGQGTRLTVV.

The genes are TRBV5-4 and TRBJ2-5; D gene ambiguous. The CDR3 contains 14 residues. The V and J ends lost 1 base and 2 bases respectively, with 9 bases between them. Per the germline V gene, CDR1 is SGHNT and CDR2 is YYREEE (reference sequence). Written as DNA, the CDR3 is TGTGCCAGCAGCTTGCCCAGCTTACAAGAGACCCAGTACTTC. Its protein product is CASSLPSLQETQYF.

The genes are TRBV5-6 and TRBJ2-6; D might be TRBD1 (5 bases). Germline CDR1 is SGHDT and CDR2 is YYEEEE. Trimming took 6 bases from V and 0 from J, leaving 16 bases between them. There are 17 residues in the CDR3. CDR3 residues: CASISGRAHSGANVLTF. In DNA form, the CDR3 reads TGTGCCAGCATCTCGGGCAGGGCCCACTCTGGGGCCAACGTCCTGACTTTC.

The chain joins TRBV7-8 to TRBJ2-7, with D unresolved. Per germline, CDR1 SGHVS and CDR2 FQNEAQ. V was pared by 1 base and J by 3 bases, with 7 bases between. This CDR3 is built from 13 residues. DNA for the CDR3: TGTGCCAGCAGCTTAGGCGGATACTACGAGCAGTACTTC. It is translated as CASSLGGYYEQYF. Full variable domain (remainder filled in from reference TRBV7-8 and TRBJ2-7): GAGVSQSPRYKVAKRGQDVALRCDPISGHVSLFWYQQALGQGPEFLTYFQNEAQLDKSGLPSDRFFAERPEGSVSTLKIQRTQQEDSAVYLCASSLGGYYEQYFGPGTRLTVT.

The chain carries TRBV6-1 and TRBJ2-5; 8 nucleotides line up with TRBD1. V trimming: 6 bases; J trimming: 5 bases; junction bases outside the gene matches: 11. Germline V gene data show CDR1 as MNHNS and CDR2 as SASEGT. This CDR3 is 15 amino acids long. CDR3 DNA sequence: TGTGCCAGCAGGACAGGGGAGAGTCGCTCGGAGACCCAGTACTTC. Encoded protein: CASRTGESRSETQYF.

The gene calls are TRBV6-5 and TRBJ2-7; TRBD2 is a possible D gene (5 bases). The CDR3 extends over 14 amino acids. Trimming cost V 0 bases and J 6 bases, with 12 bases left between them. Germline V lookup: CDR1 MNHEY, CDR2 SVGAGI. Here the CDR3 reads CASSYSSGRVEQYF. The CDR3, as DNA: TGTGCCAGCAGTTACTCGAGCGGTAGGGTCGAGCAGTACTTC.

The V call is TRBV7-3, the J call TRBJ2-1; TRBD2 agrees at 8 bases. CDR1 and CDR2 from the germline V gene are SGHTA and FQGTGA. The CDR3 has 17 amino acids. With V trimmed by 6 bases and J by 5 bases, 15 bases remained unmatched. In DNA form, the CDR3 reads TGTGCCAGCAGTTCGGGAGGGCCTAGGTCGTCCCACAATGAGCAGTTCTTC. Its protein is CASSSGGPRSSHNEQFF.

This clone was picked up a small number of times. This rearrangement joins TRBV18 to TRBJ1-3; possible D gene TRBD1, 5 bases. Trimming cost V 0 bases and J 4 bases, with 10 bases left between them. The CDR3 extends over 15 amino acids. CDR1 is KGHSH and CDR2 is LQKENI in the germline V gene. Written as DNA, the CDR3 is TGTGCCAGCTCACCACCGGGACCCGGGGGAAACACCATATATTTT. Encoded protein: CASSPPGPGGNTIYF.

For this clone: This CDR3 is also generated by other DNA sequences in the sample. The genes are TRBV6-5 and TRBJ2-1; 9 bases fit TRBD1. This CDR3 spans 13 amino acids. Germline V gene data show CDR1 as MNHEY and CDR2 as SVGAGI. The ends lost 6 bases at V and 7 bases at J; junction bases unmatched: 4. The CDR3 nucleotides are TGTGCCAGCAGACAGGGGGCGCGTAATGAGCAGTTCTTC. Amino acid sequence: CASRQGARNEQFF.

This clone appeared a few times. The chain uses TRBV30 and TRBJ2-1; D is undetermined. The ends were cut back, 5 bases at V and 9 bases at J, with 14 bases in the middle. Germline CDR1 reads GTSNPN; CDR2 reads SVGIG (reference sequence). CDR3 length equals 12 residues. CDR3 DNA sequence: TGTGCCTGGTCATCCCAGGCTGTTGAGCAGTTCTTC. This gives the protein CAWSSQAVEQFF.

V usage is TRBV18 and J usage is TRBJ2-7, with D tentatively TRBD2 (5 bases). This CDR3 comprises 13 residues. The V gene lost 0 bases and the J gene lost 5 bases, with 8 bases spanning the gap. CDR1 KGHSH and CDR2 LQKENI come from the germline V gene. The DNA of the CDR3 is TGTGCCAGCTCACCACCATTTAGCGACGAGCAGTACTTC. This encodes CASSPPFSDEQYF.

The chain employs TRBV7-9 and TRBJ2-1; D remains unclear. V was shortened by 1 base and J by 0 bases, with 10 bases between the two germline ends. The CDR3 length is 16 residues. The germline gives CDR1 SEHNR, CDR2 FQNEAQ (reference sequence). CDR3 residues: CASSLVRRTSYNEQFF. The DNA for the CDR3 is TGTGCCAGCAGCTTAGTGCGTCGGACCTCCTACAATGAGCAGTTCTTC.

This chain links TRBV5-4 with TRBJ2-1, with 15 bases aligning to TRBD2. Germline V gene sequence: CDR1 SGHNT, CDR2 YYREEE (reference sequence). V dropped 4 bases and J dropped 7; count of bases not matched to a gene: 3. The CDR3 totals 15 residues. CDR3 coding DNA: TGTGCCAGCAGCGGACTAGCGGGAGGGAGGAATGAGCAGTTCTTC. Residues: CASSGLAGGRNEQFF. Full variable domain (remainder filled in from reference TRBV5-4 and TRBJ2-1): ETGVTQSPTHLIKTRGQQVTLRCSSQSGHNTVSWYQQALGQGPQFIFQYYREEENGRGNFPPRFSGLQFPNYSSELNVNALELDDSALYLCASSGLAGGRNEQFFGPGTRLTVL.

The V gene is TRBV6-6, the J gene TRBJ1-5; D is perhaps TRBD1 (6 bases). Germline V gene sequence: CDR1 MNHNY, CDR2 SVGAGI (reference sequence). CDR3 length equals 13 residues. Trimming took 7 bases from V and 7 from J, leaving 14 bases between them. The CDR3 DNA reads TGTGCCAGCACGGGGGCTGCTGGGCAGCCCCAGCATTTT. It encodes CASTGAAGQPQHF.

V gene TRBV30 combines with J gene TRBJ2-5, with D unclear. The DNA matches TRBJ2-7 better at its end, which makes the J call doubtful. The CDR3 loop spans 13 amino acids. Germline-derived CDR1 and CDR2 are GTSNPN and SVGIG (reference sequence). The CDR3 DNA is TGTGCCTGGAGTGTATTTGTCGTCGACGAGCAGTACTTC. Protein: CAWSVFVVDEQYF.

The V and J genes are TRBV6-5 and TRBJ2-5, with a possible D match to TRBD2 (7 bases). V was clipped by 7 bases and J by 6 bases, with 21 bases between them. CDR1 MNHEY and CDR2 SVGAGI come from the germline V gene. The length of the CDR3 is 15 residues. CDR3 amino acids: CASTLGGDIGQTQYF. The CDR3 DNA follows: TGTGCCAGCACCCTAGGGGGGGACATTGGACAGACCCAGTACTTC.

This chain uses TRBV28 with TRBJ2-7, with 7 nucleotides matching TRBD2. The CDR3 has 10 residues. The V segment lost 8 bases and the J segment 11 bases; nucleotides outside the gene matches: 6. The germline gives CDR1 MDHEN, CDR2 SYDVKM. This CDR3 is CASSREVEYF. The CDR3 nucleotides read TGTGCCAGCTCTCGGGAGGTCGAGTACTTC.

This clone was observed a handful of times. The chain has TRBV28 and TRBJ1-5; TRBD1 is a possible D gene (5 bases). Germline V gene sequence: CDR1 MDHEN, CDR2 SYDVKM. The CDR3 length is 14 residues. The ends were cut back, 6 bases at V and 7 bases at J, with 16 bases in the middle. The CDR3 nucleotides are TGTGCCAGCAGGCCGCGATCGGGGACCCAGCCCCAGCATTTT. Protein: CASRPRSGTQPQHF.

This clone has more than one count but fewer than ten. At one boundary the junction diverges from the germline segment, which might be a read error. CDR3 sequence: CASSLRGSPTDTQYF. Here the CDR3 DNA reads TGTGCTAGCAGCTTAAGGGGGTCGCCCACAGATACGCAGTATTTT. The V call is TRBV7-7, the J call TRBJ2-3; a weak D match, TRBD1 (6 bases). CDR1 and CDR2 (germline): SSHAT, FNYEAQ (reference sequence). The CDR3 runs 15 residues. The entire variable domain, with the rest obtained from reference TRBV7-7 and TRBJ2-3, is as follows: GAGVSQSPRYKVTKRGQDVTLRCDPISSHATLYWYQQALGQGPEFLTYFNYEAQPDKSGLPSDRFSAERPEGSISTLTIQRTEQRDSAMYRCASSLRGSPTDTQYFGPGTRLTVL.

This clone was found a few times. This chain's CDR3 is CASSSSHGSSYNEQFF. The CDR3 bases are TGTGCCAGCAGCTCGTCTCACGGGAGCTCCTACAATGAGCAGTTCTTC. The V gene is TRBV5-5, the J gene TRBJ2-1; D may be TRBD2 (6 bases). The CDR3 has 16 amino acids. The germline V gene encodes CDR1 SGHKS and CDR2 YYEKEE (reference sequence). The V gene lost 3 bases and the J gene lost 0 bases, with 13 bases spanning the gap.

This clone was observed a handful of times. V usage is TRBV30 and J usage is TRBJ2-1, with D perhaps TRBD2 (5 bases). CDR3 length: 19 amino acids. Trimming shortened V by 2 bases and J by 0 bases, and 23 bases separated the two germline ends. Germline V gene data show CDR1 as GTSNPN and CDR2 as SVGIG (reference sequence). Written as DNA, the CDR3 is TGTGCCTGGAGTACAGCGGCACGGACGGCCTTAAGCTCCTACAATGAGCAGTTCTTC. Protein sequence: CAWSTAARTALSSYNEQFF.

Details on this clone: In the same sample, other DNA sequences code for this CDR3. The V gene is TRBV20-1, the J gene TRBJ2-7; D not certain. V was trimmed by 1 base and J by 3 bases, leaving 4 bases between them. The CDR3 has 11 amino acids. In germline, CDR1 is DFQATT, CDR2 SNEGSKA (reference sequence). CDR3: CSARGDYEQYF. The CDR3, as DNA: TGCAGTGCTAGAGGGGACTACGAGCAGTACTTC.

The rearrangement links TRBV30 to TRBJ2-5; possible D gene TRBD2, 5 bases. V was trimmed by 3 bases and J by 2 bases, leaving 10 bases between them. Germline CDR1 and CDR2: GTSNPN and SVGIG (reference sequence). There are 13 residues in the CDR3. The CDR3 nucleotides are TGTGCCTGGAGGTATACGGGGCAAGAGACCCAGTACTTC. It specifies CAWRYTGQETQYF.

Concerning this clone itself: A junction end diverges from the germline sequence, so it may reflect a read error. Here the CDR3 reads CASGFRGRGAEAFF. In DNA, the CDR3 is TGTGCCAGCGGCTTTCGGGGCAGGGGGGCTGAAGCTTTCTTT. J is TRBJ1-1 and V is TRBV7-2, with 7 bases identical to TRBD1. The CDR3 covers 14 residues. From germline, CDR1 is SGHTA and CDR2 FQGNSA.

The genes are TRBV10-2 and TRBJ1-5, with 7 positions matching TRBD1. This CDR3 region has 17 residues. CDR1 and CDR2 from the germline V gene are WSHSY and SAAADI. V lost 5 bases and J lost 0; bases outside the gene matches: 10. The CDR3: CASSSQQGRGSNQPQHF. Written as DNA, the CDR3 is TGCGCCAGCAGTTCGCAACAGGGGAGGGGTAGCAATCAGCCCCAGCATTTT.

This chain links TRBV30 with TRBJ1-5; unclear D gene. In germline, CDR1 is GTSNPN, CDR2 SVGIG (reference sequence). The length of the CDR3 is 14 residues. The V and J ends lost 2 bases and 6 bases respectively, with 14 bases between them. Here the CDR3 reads CAWSLTQSGQPQHF. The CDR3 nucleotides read TGTGCCTGGAGTCTGACCCAGTCGGGTCAGCCCCAGCATTTT.

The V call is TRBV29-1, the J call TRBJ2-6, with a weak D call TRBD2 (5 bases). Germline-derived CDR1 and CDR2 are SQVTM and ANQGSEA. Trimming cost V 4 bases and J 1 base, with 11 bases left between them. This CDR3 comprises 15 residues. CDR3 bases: TGCAGCGTTGGCCTAGCAACGTCTGGGGCCAACGTCCTGACTTTC. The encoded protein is CSVGLATSGANVLTF.

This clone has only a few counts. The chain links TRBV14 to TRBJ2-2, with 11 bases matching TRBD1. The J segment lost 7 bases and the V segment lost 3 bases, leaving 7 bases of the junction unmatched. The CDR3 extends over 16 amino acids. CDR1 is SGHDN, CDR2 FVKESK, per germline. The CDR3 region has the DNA TGTGCCAGCAGCCACCGGGACAGGGGGATTATCGGGGAGCTGTTTTTT. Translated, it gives CASSHRDRGIIGELFF. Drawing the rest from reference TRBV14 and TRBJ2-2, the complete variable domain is EAGVTQFPSHSVIEKGQTVTLRCDPISGHDNLYWYRRVMGKEIKFLLHFVKESKQDESGMPNNRFLAERTGGTYSTLKVQPAELEDSGVYFCASSHRDRGIIGELFFGEGSRLTVL.